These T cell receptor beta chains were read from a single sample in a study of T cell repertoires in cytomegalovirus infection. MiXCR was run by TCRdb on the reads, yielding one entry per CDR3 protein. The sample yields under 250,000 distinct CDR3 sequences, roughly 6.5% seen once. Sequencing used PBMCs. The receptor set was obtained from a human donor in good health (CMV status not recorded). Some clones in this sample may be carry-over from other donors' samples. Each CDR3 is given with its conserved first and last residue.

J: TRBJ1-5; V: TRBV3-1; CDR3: CASSQGVLGNQPQHF
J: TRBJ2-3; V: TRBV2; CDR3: CARGVGTGRTDTQYF
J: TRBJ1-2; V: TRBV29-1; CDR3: CSANQGNYGYTF
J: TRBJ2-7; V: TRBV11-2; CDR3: CASSLTSSGGYEQYF
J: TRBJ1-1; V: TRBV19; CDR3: CASSTLHRDEAFF
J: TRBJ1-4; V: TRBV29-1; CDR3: CSVEDTLGNEKLFF
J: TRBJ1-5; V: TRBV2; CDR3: CASSPGRGNQPQHF
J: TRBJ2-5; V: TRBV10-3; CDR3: CAISESSGEGQETQYF
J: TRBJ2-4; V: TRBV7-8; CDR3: CASSLQGVLAKNIQYF
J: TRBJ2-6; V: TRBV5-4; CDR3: CASSYGQKPGANVLTF
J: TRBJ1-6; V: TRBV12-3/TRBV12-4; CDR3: CASSLRGGSYNSPLHF
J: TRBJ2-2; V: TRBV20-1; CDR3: CSAREDRGQYTGELFF
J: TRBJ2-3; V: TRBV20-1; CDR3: CSAAAGGTQYF
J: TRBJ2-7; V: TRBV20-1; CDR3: CSARQEWPNSYEQYF
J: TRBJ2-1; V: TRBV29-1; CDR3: CSVEEGTGGSYNEQFF
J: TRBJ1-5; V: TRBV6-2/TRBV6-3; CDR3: CASGRALRGNQPQHF
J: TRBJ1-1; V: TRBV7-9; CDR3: CASSLDYGWENTEAFF
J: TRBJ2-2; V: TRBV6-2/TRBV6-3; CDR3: CASSSPFKGGDTGELFF
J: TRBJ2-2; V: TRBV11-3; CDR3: CASSLGFTGELFF
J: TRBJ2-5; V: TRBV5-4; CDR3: CASSPGTGIGETQYF
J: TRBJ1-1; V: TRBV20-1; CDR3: CSATGTVNTEAFF
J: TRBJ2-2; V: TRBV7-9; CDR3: CASSLAVGNTGELFF
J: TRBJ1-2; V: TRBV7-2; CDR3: CASSLAGQGYGYTF
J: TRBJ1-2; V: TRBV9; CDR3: CASIRGYGYTF
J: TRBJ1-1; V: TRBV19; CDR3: CASNPLGGTRTEAFF
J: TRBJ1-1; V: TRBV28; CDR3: CASSSPGTTNTEAFF
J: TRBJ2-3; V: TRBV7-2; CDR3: CASSLGRGGADTQYF
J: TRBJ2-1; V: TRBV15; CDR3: CATSRDRSLAWDNEQFF
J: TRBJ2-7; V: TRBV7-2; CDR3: CASSAQQGTSEQYF
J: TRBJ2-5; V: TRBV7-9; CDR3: CASSLEGRKFQETQYF
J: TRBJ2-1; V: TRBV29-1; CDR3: CSHGLAGPNNEQFF
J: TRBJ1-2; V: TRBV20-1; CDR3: CSARDQRGGGYGYTF
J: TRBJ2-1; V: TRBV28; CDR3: CASSMRQHFANEQFF
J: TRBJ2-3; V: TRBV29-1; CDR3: CSVEVPAGDLWGDTQYF
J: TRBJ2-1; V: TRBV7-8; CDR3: CASSLRYSKSSYNEQFF
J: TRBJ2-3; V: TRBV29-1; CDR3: CSVDGGGADTQYF
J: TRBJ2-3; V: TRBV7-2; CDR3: CASSFGEGYTDTQYF
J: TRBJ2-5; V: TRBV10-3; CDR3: CATGGTGNQETQYF
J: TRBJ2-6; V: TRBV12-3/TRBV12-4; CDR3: CASSPDPRQGKANVLTF
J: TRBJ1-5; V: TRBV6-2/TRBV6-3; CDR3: CASSYGIGQRGINQPQHF
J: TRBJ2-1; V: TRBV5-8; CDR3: CASSVIGLANNEQFF
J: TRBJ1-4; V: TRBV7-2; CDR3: CASSRTGVYEKLFF
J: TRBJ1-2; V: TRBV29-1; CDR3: CSVVGPVVGYTF
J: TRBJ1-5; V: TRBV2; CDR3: CASSVPTLREGIRNQPQHF
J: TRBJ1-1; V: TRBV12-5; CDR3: CASAPDRQNTEAFF
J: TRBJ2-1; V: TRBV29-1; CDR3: CSVNSGGTNEQFF
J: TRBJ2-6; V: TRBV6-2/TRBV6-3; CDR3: CASSLIRDRASGANVLTF
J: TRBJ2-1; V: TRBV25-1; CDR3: CASSPRGGGDYNEQFF
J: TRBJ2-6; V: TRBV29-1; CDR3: CSVVVTGANVLTF
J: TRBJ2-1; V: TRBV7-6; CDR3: CASSLGPYNEQFF
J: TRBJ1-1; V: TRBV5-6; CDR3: CASSWQESAEAFF
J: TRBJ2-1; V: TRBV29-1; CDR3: CSVEVGAGQFF
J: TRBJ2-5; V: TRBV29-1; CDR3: CSVAGHSQETQYF
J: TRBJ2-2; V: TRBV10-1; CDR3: CASSEAGETGELFF
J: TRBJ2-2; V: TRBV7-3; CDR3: CASSGQPTSTGELFF